Below are 21 T cell receptor beta chains sequenced from a single sample in a study of blood T cell repertoires in COVID-19. Clones were sequenced by immunoSEQ multiplex PCR, and TCRdb holds only the in-frame ones, with some missing. The sample holds some 100,000 clones; roughly nine tenths are singletons and the top ten take over 4.5%. The sample was peripheral blood. Receptor source: a man in his fifties with acute or convalescent COVID-19.

This chain uses TRBV3-1 (or the pseudogene TRBV3-2) with TRBJ1-1, with unresolved D. V was shortened by 4 bases and J by 1 base, with 10 bases between the two germline ends. Germline V gives CDR1 LGHDT, CDR2 YNNKEL (reference sequence). The CDR3 runs 14 residues. The CDR3 here is CASSLTRPNTEAFF. The CDR3 bases are TGTGCCAGCAGCCTGACTCGGCCGAACACTGAAGCTTTCTTT.

The J gene is TRBJ2-5, the V gene TRBV11-3; 8 nucleotides agree with TRBD1. In germline, CDR1 is SGHNT, CDR2 YENEEA. This CDR3 is 14 amino acids long. The V and J ends lost 3 bases and 10 bases, in that order; junction bases with no gene match: 10. CDR3 coding DNA: TGTGCCAGCAGCTTCACAGGGGGAAATGTGGGCCAGTACTTC. Amino acid sequence: CASSFTGGNVGQYF.

This rearrangement joins TRBV9 to TRBJ2-1; TRBD2 matches at 15 bases. The germline gives CDR1 SGDLS, CDR2 YYNGEE. The CDR3 length is 19 residues. V shed 2 bases and J 7 bases; nucleotides not matched to a gene: 13. CDR3 nucleotide sequence: TGTGCCAGCAGCGTCTACGGACTAGCGGGAGGGCCGGGGAAAAATGAGCAGTTCTTC. It codes for CASSVYGLAGGPGKNEQFF.

The chain recombines TRBV7-2 with TRBJ2-5, with TRBD1 as a possible D gene (6 bases). This CDR3 comprises 16 residues. The V gene lost 5 bases and the J gene lost 9 bases, with 25 bases spanning the gap. Germline V gene lookup returns CDR1 SGHTA and CDR2 FQGNSA. CDR3 DNA sequence: TGTGCCAGCAGCCCGGCGGTTACAGGGAGCCGTTCTCCCCAGTACTTC. Protein sequence: CASSPAVTGSRSPQYF.

This clone was observed once. V is TRBV4-2 and J is TRBJ2-1, with 9 bases aligning to TRBD2. The CDR3 is 14 residues long. With V trimmed by 4 bases and J by 10 bases, 8 bases remained unmatched. Per the germline V gene, CDR1 is LGHNA and CDR2 is YNFKEQ. This chain's CDR3 is CASSPVREGQEQFF. CDR3 sequence (DNA): TGTGCCAGCAGCCCCGTGCGGGAGGGCCAGGAGCAGTTCTTC.

This clone has only one observation. This chain connects TRBV30 to TRBJ1-3; no clear D gene. The CDR3 sequence is 12 residues long. Germline V CDR1 and CDR2: GTSNPN, SVGIG (reference sequence). The V gene lost 3 bases and the J gene lost 6 bases, with 9 bases spanning the gap. In DNA, the CDR3 is TGTGCCTGGAGCGCCTCTAAAAACACCATATATTTT. This translates into CAWSASKNTIYF.

The J gene is TRBJ2-5, the V gene TRBV7-8; 14 bases line up with TRBD2. Trimming took 4 bases from V and 5 from J; bases not matched to a gene: 6. Germline values: CDR1 SGHVS, CDR2 FQNEAQ. CDR3 size: 16 residues. CDR3 nucleotides: TGTGCCAGCAGCTCCCGACTAGCGGGAGGGTATGAGACCCAGTACTTC. It yields the protein CASSSRLAGGYETQYF.

The V and J genes are TRBV11-2 and TRBJ2-5, with 12 positions matching TRBD1. The CDR3 runs to 16 residues. The germline CDR1 and CDR2 sequences are SGHAT and FQNNGV. The junction had 9 bases not matched to a gene; V was cut back by 5 bases and J by 5 bases. The CDR3 DNA reads TGTGCCAGCAGCCCAACCGGGACAGGGGGCGCGGAGACCCAGTACTTC. It is translated as CASSPTGTGGAETQYF.

This chain uses TRBV19 with TRBJ2-3; unclear D gene. The ends were cut back, 4 bases at V and 0 bases at J, with 8 bases in the middle. CDR3 length equals 14 residues. The germline V gene has CDR1 LNHDA and CDR2 SQIVND (reference sequence). The CDR3 sequence is CASSRGFSTDTQYF. CDR3 DNA: TGTGCCAGTAGTAGAGGTTTTAGCACAGATACGCAGTATTTT.

The chain has TRBV5-4 and TRBJ2-7, with 7 bases matching TRBD1. This CDR3 comprises 16 residues. Germline lookup yields CDR1 SGHNT and CDR2 YYREEE (reference sequence). The V gene end was trimmed by 3 bases and the J gene end by 2 bases; junction bases not matched to a gene: 11. Here the CDR3 DNA reads TGTGCCAGCAGCTCTGGTGGCAGGGGGTCCGCCTACGAGCAGTACTTC. Translated: CASSSGGRGSAYEQYF.

The rearrangement uses TRBV7-9 and TRBJ1-1, with 7 bases lining up with TRBD1. The CDR3 is made up of 15 amino acids. The germline V gene encodes CDR1 SEHNR and CDR2 FQNEAQ (reference sequence). V was pared by 2 bases and J by 6 bases, with 9 bases of the junction left unmatched. The CDR3 is CASSLSGGPKAEAFF. The DNA of the CDR3 is TGTGCCAGCAGCTTATCAGGGGGACCTAAGGCTGAAGCTTTCTTT.

The genes are TRBV10-3 and TRBJ1-6; tentatively, D is TRBD1 (5 bases). Germline V gives CDR1 ENHRY, CDR2 SYGVKD. The CDR3 covers 17 residues. The V gene lost 4 bases and the J gene lost 7 bases, with 20 bases spanning the gap. CDR3 in amino acids: CAISAGVGGGGNSPLHF. Here the CDR3 DNA reads TGTGCCATCAGTGCGGGCGTCGGTGGGGGAGGCAATTCACCCCTCCACTTT.

The chain joins TRBV7-8 to TRBJ2-5; D gene unclear. V lost 3 bases, J lost 2 bases, and 7 bases lay in between. The CDR3 runs to 13 residues. CDR1 and CDR2 from the germline V gene are SGHVS and FQNEAQ. In nucleotides, the CDR3 is TGTGCCAGCAGCTTCGAACTTCAAGAGACCCAGTACTTC. Translating it yields CASSFELQETQYF.

The rearrangement joins TRBV7-8 to TRBJ2-3; D possibly corresponds to TRBD2 (6 bases). The CDR3 contains 16 residues. Trimming left V 4 bases short and J 0 bases short, with 14 bases between. The germline V gene has CDR1 SGHVS and CDR2 FQNEAQ. The CDR3 loop is CASSSGTHGSTDTQYF. As DNA, the CDR3 is TGTGCCAGCAGCTCCGGGACTCACGGGAGCACAGATACGCAGTATTTT.

This clone was detected a few times. The chain joins TRBV19 to TRBJ2-3, with D tentatively TRBD2 (6 bases). The CDR3 has 15 residues. Germline CDR1 and CDR2: LNHDA and SQIVND (reference sequence). Deletions cut 3 bases from V and 1 base from J, with 11 bases between. The CDR3 DNA reads as TGTGCCAGTAGTATGGGGCGGGGCCGCACAGATACGCAGTATTTT. The encoded protein is CASSMGRGRTDTQYF.

The chain combines TRBV9 with TRBJ2-2, with TRBD2 matching over 9 bases. With V trimmed by 0 bases and J by 0 bases, 9 bases remained unmatched. CDR3 length equals 19 residues. Germline V gene data show CDR1 as SGDLS and CDR2 as YYNGEE. In DNA, the CDR3 is TGTGCCAGCAGCGTAGCCAAAAAGACTAGCGGAGCGAACACCGGGGAGCTGTTTTTT. Amino acids: CASSVAKKTSGANTGELFF.

The rearrangement uses TRBV4-1 and TRBJ2-1; 8 nucleotides line up with TRBD2. Germline CDR1 and CDR2: MGHRA and YSYEKL. Losses at the gene ends were 1 base for V and 10 bases for J; bases not matched to a gene: 21. The CDR3 covers 19 residues. The CDR3 reads CASSQASLAAVIVSEEQFF. The CDR3 DNA follows: TGCGCCAGCAGCCAAGCTTCACTAGCGGCAGTCATCGTCTCGGAGGAGCAGTTCTTC.

A note on this clone: This CDR3 is also generated by other DNA sequences in the sample. The chain employs TRBV7-2 and TRBJ2-7, with 12 bases fitting TRBD2. Germline loops: CDR1 SGHTA, CDR2 FQGNSA. V lost 2 bases to trimming and J lost 5 bases; unmatched junction nucleotides: 13. This CDR3 has 18 residues. The CDR3 region has the DNA TGTGCCAGCAGCTTAAGGGGGGGACTAGCGGGCAGACAGGACGAGCAGTACTTC. Translation gives CASSLRGGLAGRQDEQYF.

This clone occurred once. The J gene is TRBJ2-5, the V gene TRBV6-5; 11 nucleotides line up with TRBD1. Trimming cost V 6 bases and J 5 bases; bases outside gene matches: 8. Germline CDR1 reads MNHEY; CDR2 reads SVGAGI. This CDR3 is 15 amino acids long. CDR3 loop: CASSRRTGGEETQYF. The CDR3, as DNA: TGTGCCAGCAGCCGACGGACAGGGGGCGAGGAGACCCAGTACTTC.

V is TRBV5-1 and J is TRBJ1-2; 12 bases line up with TRBD1. The V segment lost 0 bases and the J segment 7 bases; nucleotides outside the gene matches: 4. Per germline, CDR1 SGHRS and CDR2 YFSETQ. This CDR3 is built from 15 residues. CDR3 nucleotides: TGCGCCAGCAGCTTGGAGGGACAGGGGGCTGGTGGCTACACCTTC. It specifies CASSLEGQGAGGYTF.

The chain joins TRBV7-9 to TRBJ2-2; the match to TRBD2 covers 7 bases. The germline CDR1 and CDR2 sequences are SEHNR and FQNEAQ (reference sequence). Trimming removed 6 bases from V and 4 bases from J; junction bases left unmatched: 11. The CDR3 spans 16 residues. The CDR3 bases are TGTGCCAGCAGGAAATGGCTAGCGGCCAGCACCGGGGAGCTGTTTTTT. Its protein product is CASRKWLAASTGELFF.